This TCR beta chain appears in the sequencing data of a study of blood T cells in healthy people across ages. Next came a second PCR, run for about 6 to 11 cycles, which used a sample-barcoded 5' primer along with a J-beta primer mix. TCRdb passed the 5' RACE reads through MiXCR, listing each CDR3 protein once. The sample yields more than 650,000 distinct CDR3 sequences, about 55% seen once. Each sample gave at least 7 million isolated PBMCs. Looked up from germline, CDR1 is MDHEN and CDR2 is SYDVKM. After removal of 7 bases from V and 11 bases from J, the junction contained 22 bases not matched to a gene. This CDR3 is 16 amino acids long.

The sequenced sample consisted of blood. This receptor was taken from a man aged 80 or over in good health. J is TRBJ2-5 and V is TRBV28; TRBD1 matches 7 bases. The DNA of the CDR3 is TGTGCCAGCAACAGGAGACAGGGTACCCTCTCCTACGGGCAGTACTTC. This translates into CASNRRQGTLSYGQYF.